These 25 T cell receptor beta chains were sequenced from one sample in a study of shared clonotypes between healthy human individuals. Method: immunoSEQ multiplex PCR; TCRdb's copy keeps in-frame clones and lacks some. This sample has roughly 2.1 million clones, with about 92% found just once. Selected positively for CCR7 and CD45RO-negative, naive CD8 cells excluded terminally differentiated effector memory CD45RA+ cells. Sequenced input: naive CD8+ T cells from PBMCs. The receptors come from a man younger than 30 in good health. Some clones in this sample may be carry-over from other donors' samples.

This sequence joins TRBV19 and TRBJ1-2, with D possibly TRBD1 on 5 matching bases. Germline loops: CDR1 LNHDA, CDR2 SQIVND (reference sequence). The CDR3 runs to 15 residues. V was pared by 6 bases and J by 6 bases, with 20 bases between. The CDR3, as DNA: TGTGCCAGTAGACCGATAGAGGGGCCTAGGAATGGCTACACCTTC. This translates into CASRPIEGPRNGYTF.

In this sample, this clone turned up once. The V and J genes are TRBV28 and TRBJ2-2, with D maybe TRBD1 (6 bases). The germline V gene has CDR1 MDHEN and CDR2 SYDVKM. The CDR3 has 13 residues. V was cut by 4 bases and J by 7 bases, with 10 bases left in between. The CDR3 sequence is CASSWGHGGELFF. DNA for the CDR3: TGTGCCAGCAGTTGGGGGCACGGCGGGGAGCTGTTTTTT.

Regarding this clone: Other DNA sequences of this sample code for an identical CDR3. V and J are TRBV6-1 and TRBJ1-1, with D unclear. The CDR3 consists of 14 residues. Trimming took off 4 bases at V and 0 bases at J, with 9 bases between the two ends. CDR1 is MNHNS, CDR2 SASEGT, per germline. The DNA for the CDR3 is TGTGCCAGCAGTGGCCGACACATGAACACTGAAGCTTTCTTT. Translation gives CASSGRHMNTEAFF.

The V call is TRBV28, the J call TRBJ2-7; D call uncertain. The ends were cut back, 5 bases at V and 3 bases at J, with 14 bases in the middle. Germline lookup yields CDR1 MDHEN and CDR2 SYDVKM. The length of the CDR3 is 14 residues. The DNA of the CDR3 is TGTGCCAGCAGTAGTGACTTGCCCCTCTACGAGCAGTACTTC. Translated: CASSSDLPLYEQYF.

CDR3 in DNA: TGTGCCACAAAAGAGGGTGTTAACTATGGCTACACCTTC. This encodes CATKEGVNYGYTF. The J gene is TRBJ1-2, the V gene TRBV27; D call uncertain. V was clipped by 10 bases and J by 1 base, with 13 bases between them. The CDR3 has 13 amino acids. Germline V gene lookup returns CDR1 MNHEY and CDR2 SMNVEV (reference sequence).

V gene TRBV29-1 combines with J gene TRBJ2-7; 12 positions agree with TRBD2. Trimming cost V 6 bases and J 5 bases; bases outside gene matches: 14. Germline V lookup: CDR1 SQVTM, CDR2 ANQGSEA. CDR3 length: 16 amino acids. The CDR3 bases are TGCAGCGTCTACCTAGCGGGAGGGCCCAGGGGTAACGAGCAGTACTTC. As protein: CSVYLAGGPRGNEQYF.

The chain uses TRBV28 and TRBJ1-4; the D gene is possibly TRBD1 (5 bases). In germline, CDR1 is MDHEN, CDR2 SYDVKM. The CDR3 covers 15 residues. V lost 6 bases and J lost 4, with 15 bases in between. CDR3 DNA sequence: TGTGCCAGCAGCCGCCGCGACAGATTTAATGAAAAACTGTTTTTT. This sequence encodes CASSRRDRFNEKLFF.

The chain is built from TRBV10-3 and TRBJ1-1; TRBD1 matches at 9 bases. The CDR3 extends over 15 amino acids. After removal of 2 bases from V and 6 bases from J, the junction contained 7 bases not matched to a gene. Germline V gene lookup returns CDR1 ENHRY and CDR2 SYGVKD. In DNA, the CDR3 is TGTGCCATCAGTGAGCGAGACCGACAGGGGGCTGAAGCTTTCTTT. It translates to CAISERDRQGAEAFF.

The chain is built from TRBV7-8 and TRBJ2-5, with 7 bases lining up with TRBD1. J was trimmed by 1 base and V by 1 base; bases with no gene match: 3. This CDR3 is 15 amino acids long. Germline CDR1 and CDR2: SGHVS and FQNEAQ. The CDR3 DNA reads TGTGCCAGCAGCTTAGAAGCAGGGGGCCAAGAGACCCAGTACTTC. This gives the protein CASSLEAGGQETQYF.

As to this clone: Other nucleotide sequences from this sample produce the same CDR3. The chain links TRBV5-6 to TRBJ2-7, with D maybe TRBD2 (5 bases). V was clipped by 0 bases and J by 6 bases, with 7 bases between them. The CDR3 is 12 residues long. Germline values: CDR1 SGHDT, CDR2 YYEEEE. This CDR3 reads CASSLGRGEQYF. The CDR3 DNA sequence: TGTGCCAGCAGCTTGGGTCGGGGCGAGCAGTACTTC.

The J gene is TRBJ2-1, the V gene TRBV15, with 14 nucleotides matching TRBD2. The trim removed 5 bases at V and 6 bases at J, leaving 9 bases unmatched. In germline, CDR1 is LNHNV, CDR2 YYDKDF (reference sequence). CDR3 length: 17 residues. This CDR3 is CATSPELTSGRANEQFF. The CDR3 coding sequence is TGTGCCACCAGCCCCGAGTTGACTAGCGGGAGGGCCAATGAGCAGTTCTTC.

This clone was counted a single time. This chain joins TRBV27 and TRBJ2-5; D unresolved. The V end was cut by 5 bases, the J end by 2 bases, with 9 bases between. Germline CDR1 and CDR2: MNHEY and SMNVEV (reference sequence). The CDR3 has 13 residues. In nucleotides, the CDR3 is TGTGCCAGCAGTCTAAGGGTACAAGAGACCCAGTACTTC. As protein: CASSLRVQETQYF.

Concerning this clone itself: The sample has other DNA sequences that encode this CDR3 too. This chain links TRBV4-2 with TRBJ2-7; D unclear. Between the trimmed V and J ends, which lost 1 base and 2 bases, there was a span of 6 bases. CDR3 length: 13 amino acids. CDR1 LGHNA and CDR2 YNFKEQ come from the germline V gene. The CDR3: CASSQGGAYEQYF. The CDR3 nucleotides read TGTGCCAGCAGCCAAGGAGGTGCCTACGAGCAGTACTTC.

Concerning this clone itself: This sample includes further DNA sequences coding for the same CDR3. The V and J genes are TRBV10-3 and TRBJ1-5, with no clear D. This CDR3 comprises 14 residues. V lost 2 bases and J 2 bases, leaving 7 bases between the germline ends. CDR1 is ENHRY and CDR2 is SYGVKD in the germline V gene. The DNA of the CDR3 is TGTGCCATCAGTGAGGGAGTGGGCAATCAGCCCCAGCATTTT. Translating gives CAISEGVGNQPQHF.

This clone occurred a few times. CDR3 DNA sequence: TGTGCCAGCGCATCCCGTTTGGAGGGGGCGCGGACTGAAGCTTTCTTT. Its translation is CASASRLEGARTEAFF. This chain links TRBV7-9 with TRBJ1-1; TRBD1 aligns across 7 bases. The CDR3 totals 16 residues. After removal of 8 bases from V and 5 bases from J, the junction contained 17 bases not matched to a gene. CDR1 is SEHNR and CDR2 is FQNEAQ in the germline V gene (reference sequence).

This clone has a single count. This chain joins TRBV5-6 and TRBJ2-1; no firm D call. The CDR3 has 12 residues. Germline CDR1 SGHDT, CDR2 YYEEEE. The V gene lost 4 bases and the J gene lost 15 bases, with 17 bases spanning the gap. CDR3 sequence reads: CASSLRTQRWFF. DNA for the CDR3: TGTGCCAGCAGCCTCCGGACGCAGAGGTGGTTCTTC. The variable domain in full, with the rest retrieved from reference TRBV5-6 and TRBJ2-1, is DAGVTQSPTHLIKTRGQQVTLRCSPKSGHDTVSWYQQALGQGPQFIFQYYEEEERQRGNFPDRFSGHQFPNYSSELNVNALLLGDSALYLCASSLRTQRWFFGPGTRLTVL.

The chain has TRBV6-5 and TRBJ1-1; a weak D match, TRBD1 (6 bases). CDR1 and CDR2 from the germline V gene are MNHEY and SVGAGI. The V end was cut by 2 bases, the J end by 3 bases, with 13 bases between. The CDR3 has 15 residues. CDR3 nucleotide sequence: TGTGCCAGCAGTTACCGGGGGGGGCCTTACACTGAAGCTTTCTTT. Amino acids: CASSYRGGPYTEAFF.

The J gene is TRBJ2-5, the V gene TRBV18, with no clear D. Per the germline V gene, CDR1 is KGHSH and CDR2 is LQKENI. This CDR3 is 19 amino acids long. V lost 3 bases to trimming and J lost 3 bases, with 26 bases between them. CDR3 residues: CASSPVLLEMPTHKETQYF. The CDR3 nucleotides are TGTGCCAGCTCACCCGTACTCTTAGAGATGCCGACACACAAAGAGACCCAGTACTTC.

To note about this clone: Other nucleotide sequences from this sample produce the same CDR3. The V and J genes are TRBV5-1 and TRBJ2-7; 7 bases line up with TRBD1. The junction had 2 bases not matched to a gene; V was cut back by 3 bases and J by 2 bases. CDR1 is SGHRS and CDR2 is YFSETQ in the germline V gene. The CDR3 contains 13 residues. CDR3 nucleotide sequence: TGCGCCAGCAGCTCGGGACAGCCCTACGAGCAGTACTTC. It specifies CASSSGQPYEQYF.

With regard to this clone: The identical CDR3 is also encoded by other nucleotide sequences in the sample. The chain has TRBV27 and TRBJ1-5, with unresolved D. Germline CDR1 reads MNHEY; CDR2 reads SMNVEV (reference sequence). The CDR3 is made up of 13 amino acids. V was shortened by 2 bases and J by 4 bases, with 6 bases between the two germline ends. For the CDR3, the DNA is TGTGCCAGCAGTTTAGGTCGAAATCAGCCCCAGCATTTT. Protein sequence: CASSLGRNQPQHF.

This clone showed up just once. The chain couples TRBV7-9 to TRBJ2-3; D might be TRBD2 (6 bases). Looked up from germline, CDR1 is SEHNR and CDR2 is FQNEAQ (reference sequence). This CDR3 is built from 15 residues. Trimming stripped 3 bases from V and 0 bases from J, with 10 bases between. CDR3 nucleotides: TGTGCCAGCAGCTTTGGCGGGACTAGCACAGATACGCAGTATTTT. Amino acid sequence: CASSFGGTSTDTQYF.

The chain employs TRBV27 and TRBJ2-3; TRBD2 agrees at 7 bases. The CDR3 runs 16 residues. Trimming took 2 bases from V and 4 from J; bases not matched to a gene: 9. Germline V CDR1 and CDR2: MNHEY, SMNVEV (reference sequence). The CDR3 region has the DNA TGTGCCAGCAGTTTACTAGCGGCCTTAAAGTCAGATACGCAGTATTTT. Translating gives CASSLLAALKSDTQYF.

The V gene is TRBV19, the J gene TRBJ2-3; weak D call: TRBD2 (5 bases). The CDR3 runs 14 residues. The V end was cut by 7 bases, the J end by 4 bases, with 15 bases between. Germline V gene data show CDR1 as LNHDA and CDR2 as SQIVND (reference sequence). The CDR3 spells CASTRGSGPDTQYF. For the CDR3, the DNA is TGTGCCAGTACAAGAGGGAGTGGACCAGATACGCAGTATTTT. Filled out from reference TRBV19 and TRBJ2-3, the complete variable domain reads DGGITQSPKYLFRKEGQNVTLSCEQNLNHDAMYWYRQDPGQGLRLIYYSQIVNDFQKGDIAEGYSVSREKKESFPLTVTSAQKNPTAFYLCASTRGSGPDTQYFGPGTRLTVL.

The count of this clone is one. CDR3 nucleotide sequence: TGTGCCAGCAGCGTAGACGGACGCACTGAAGCTTTCTTT. Amino acid sequence: CASSVDGRTEAFF. This rearrangement joins TRBV9 to TRBJ1-1; no reliable D call. This CDR3 comprises 13 residues. Between the trimmed V and J ends, which lost 0 bases and 4 bases, there was a span of 7 bases. CDR1 SGDLS and CDR2 YYNGEE come from the germline V gene.

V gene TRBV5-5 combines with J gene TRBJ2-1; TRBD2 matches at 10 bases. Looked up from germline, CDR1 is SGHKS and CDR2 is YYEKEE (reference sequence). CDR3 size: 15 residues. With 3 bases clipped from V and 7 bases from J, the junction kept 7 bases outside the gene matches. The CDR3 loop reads CASSSLSGRGNEQFF. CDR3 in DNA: TGTGCCAGCAGCTCCTTAAGCGGGAGGGGGAATGAGCAGTTCTTC.